The 18 T cell receptor beta chains presented below share a single source sample, sequenced in a study of T cells in Graves' hyperthyroidism and ophthalmopathy. The TCR beta CDR3 regions underwent amplification using RNA transcripts as the source. HTBI primers drove first-round RT-PCR of the TCR CDR3. TCRdb re-called the multiplex PCR reads through MiXCR, storing one row per CDR3 protein. The sample has a few hundred thousand distinct CDR3 sequences, about a fifth seen once. Sequenced: blood. The origin of the receptors is a man aged 18-30 years with Graves' hyperthyroidism.

The chain has TRBV4-2 and TRBJ1-1; possibly TRBD1 for D (6 bases). Trimming stripped 5 bases from V and 1 base from J, with 11 bases between. CDR3 length: 14 residues. Germline V gene data show CDR1 as LGHNA and CDR2 as YNFKEQ. DNA of the CDR3: TGTGCCAGCAGCTCCGGACAGAGGAACACTGAAGCTTTCTTT. Translated: CASSSGQRNTEAFF.

Points on this clonotype: Compared with germline, one end of the junction differs, possibly owing to a read error. The chain combines TRBV11-1 with TRBJ2-4; D may correspond to TRBD1 or TRBD2 (5 bases each). This CDR3 has 13 amino acids. Per germline, CDR1 SGHAT and CDR2 FQDESV (reference sequence). The CDR3 sequence: CASSSGTKNIKYF. DNA for the CDR3: TGTGCCAGCAGCTCGGGGACCAAAAACATTAAGTACTTC.

Concerning this clonotype itself: One end of the junction fails to match germline, which may point to a read error. The rearrangement uses TRBV5-1 and TRBJ1-3, with no clear D. CDR1 is SGHRS, CDR2 YFSETQ, per germline. This CDR3 comprises 15 residues. CDR3 amino acids: CASSLAAGTGNTIDF. CDR3 sequence (DNA): TGCGCCAGCAGCTTGGCCGCAGGTACTGGAAACACCATAGATTTT.

This clonotype occurred many times. The rearrangement links TRBV7-9 to TRBJ1-1; D possibly corresponds to TRBD1 (5 bases). This CDR3 spans 14 amino acids. Germline values: CDR1 SEHNR, CDR2 FQNEAQ (reference sequence). Trimming removed 0 bases from V and 4 bases from J, with 9 bases in between. CDR3 sequence (DNA): TGTGCCAGCAGCTTAGCAGGGGAGGGCACTGAAGCTTTCTTT. As protein: CASSLAGEGTEAFF.

This clonotype has at least ten counts. The J gene is TRBJ2-2, the V gene TRBV24-1, with no clear D. The CDR3 covers 15 residues. Germline assignment: CDR1 KGHDR and CDR2 SFDVKD. V shed 4 bases and J shed 4 bases, with 12 bases lying between them. CDR3 in DNA: TGTGCCACCAGTGAAAGCATAGCAGGCACCGGGGAGCTGTTTTTT. Amino acids: CATSESIAGTGELFF.

There are many counts of this clonotype. This chain uses TRBV5-5 with TRBJ2-7; 8 positions agree with TRBD1. CDR3 length: 16 residues. Trimming took 4 bases from V and 5 from J; bases not matched to a gene: 14. CDR1 and CDR2 (germline): SGHKS, YYEKEE (reference sequence). For the CDR3, the DNA is TGTGCCAGCAGCCTGGACAGGGTCTATATTGGCGACGAGCAGTACTTC. This translates into CASSLDRVYIGDEQYF.

This clonotype was counted at least ten times. The rearrangement links TRBV28 to TRBJ2-2; D unclear. V was trimmed by 2 bases and J by 0 bases, leaving 10 bases between them. CDR1 is MDHEN and CDR2 is SYDVKM in the germline V gene. The CDR3 extends over 16 amino acids. The CDR3 region is CASSLNSFANTGELFF. Written as DNA, the CDR3 is TGTGCCAGCAGTTTAAACAGTTTCGCGAACACCGGGGAGCTGTTTTTT.

This clonotype was detected ten times or more. The gene calls are TRBV20-1 and TRBJ2-2, with 7 bases fitting TRBD2. The CDR3 totals 13 residues. Trimming at V came to 0 bases and at J to 7 bases, leaving 2 bases not matched to a gene. Germline V gives CDR1 DFQATT, CDR2 SNEGSKA (reference sequence). CDR3 in DNA: TGCAGTGCTAGAGAAGCGGGAAACGGGGAGCTGTTTTTT. Translated, it gives CSAREAGNGELFF.

This clonotype occurred many times. The chain recombines TRBV4-1 with TRBJ2-7; D is ambiguous. CDR3 length: 15 amino acids. Deletions cut 0 bases from V and 2 bases from J, with 11 bases between. CDR1 MGHRA and CDR2 YSYEKL come from the germline V gene. The CDR3 loop reads CASSQDTREPYEQYF. The DNA of the CDR3 is TGCGCCAGCAGCCAAGACACCCGCGAGCCCTACGAGCAGTACTTC.

This clonotype has a handful of counts. Just one base apart from a much larger clone, this may be a read error. The chain employs TRBV29-1 and TRBJ1-1, with D unresolved. Trimming shortened V by 3 bases and J by 3 bases, and 2 bases separated the two germline ends. Germline V gene sequence: CDR1 SQVTM, CDR2 ANQGSEA. This CDR3 spans 10 amino acids. The CDR3 region is CSVEDTEAFF. The CDR3 bases are TGCAGCGTTGAGGACACTGAAGCTTTCTTT.

The sample holds many counts of this clonotype. The rearrangement links TRBV9 to TRBJ1-2, with TRBD1 identical over 12 bases. CDR1 and CDR2 (germline): SGDLS, YYNGEE. The junction had 4 bases not matched to a gene; V was cut back by 0 bases and J by 7 bases. The CDR3 sequence is 15 residues long. Written as DNA, the CDR3 is TGTGCCAGCAGCGTAGCGGGACAGGGGGCAGGTGGCTACACCTTC. Its protein product is CASSVAGQGAGGYTF.

The chain combines TRBV20-1 with TRBJ2-7; 16 bases are shared with TRBD2. Germline V gives CDR1 DFQATT, CDR2 SNEGSKA (reference sequence). This CDR3 has 14 residues. J lost 12 bases, V lost 7 bases, and 12 bases had no gene match. CDR3 DNA sequence: TGCAGTGGGAGGGGGGGACTAGCGGGAGGGCCGCCGTACTTC. The encoded protein is CSGRGGLAGGPPYF.

The rearrangement uses TRBV6-1 and TRBJ1-1; D is unclear. Germline loops: CDR1 MNHNS, CDR2 SASEGT. The germline V and J ends were trimmed by 3 bases and 0 bases, with 8 bases remaining between them. This CDR3 spans 14 amino acids. The CDR3 DNA reads TGTGCCAGCAGTGACCTAAAAATGAACACTGAAGCTTTCTTT. Its protein product is CASSDLKMNTEAFF.

This clonotype has at least ten counts. J is TRBJ1-2 and V is TRBV19; D is ambiguous. The length of the CDR3 is 16 residues. V lost 4 bases, J lost 3 bases, and 18 bases lay in between. Germline assignment: CDR1 LNHDA and CDR2 SQIVND (reference sequence). The CDR3 loop is CASSNGIQREDYGYTF. CDR3 coding DNA: TGTGCCAGTAGTAACGGCATCCAAAGGGAAGACTATGGCTACACCTTC.

This clonotype was seen repeatedly, ten times or more. The chain links TRBV7-8 to TRBJ1-1; 10 positions match TRBD1. CDR1 SGHVS and CDR2 FQNEAQ come from the germline V gene. There are 15 residues in the CDR3. V lost 5 bases to trimming and J lost 1 base; unmatched junction nucleotides: 4. The CDR3 spells CASSQRDRGNTEAFF. The CDR3, as DNA: TGTGCCAGCAGCCAGAGGGACAGGGGGAACACTGAAGCTTTCTTT.

This clonotype occurred a few times. This sequence joins TRBV30 and TRBJ2-2; 7 nucleotides align to TRBD1. The trim removed 5 bases at V and 4 bases at J, leaving 7 bases unmatched. The CDR3 has 14 amino acids. Per the germline V gene, CDR1 is GTSNPN and CDR2 is SVGIG (reference sequence). In DNA, the CDR3 is TGTGCCTGGGCCGGGACAGAGGGCACCGGGGAGCTGTTTTTT. Amino acid sequence: CAWAGTEGTGELFF. Supplemented by reference TRBV30 and TRBJ2-2, the full variable domain reads SQTIHQWPATLVQPVGSPLSLECTVEGTSNPNLYWYRQAAGRGLQLLFYSVGIGQISSEVPQNLSASRPQDRQFILSSKKLLLSDSGFYLCAWAGTEGTGELFFGEGSRLTVL.

As to this clonotype: Sequence at one end of the junction differs from germline and may be a read error. The gene calls are TRBV2 and TRBJ2-2; 7 bases agree with TRBD1. This CDR3 comprises 15 residues. In germline, CDR1 is SNHLY, CDR2 FYNNEI. The CDR3 here is CASSETGANTGELLF. The CDR3 DNA sequence: TGTGCCAGCAGTGAAACAGGGGCCAACACCGGGGAGCTGCTTTTT.

This clonotype has more than one count but fewer than ten. The V gene is TRBV5-4, the J gene TRBJ1-2; tentatively, D is TRBD1 (5 bases). The CDR3 spans 16 residues. V lost 0 bases, J lost 6 bases, and 18 bases lay in between. The germline V gene encodes CDR1 SGHNT and CDR2 YYREEE (reference sequence). CDR3 sequence reads: CASSLAGRAGNDGYTF. CDR3 DNA sequence: TGTGCCAGCAGCTTGGCCGGCAGGGCGGGAAATGATGGCTACACCTTC.